This T cell receptor beta chain was recovered during a study of T cell repertoires in aging, cancer and after chemotherapy. Looking at the study overall: Pre- and post-chemotherapy samples were paired from chronic lymphocytic leukemia patients treated with fludarabine- or bendamustine-based regimens. Overall study results and limits: In healthy donors, age-related TCR diversity loss mainly reflected lost richness. Age-matched healthy donors had significantly more diverse, less clonal blood TCR repertoires than untreated cancer patients. In hematological cancer patients, infiltrated lymphoid organs may have impaired thymic emigration or peripheral T cell expansion.

Multiplex touch-down PCR with TRB-A/B primers amplified rearranged V-D-J TRB sequences. MiXCR was run by TCRdb on the multiplex PCR reads, yielding one entry per CDR3 protein. The table lists about 6,600 distinct CDR3 sequences, about 29% of them singletons. Amplification of TCR beta used genomic DNA extracted from peripheral blood. V was clipped by 0 bases and J by 4 bases, with 10 bases between them. The germline V gene has CDR1 SGHNT and CDR2 YYREEE (reference sequence). This CDR3 is 14 amino acids long. This clonotype was seen a handful of times. What it binds is unknown. The rearrangement joins TRBV5-4 to TRBJ1-2, with D perhaps matching TRBD1 (6 bases). The sample taken for sequencing was blood. The clonotype was recovered from a human donor with a blood cancer. The donor label of this sample is uncertain. The CDR3 DNA reads TGTGCCAGCAGCTTGGGACAGGAGGTCTATGGCTACACCTTC. Its protein is CASSLGQEVYGYTF.